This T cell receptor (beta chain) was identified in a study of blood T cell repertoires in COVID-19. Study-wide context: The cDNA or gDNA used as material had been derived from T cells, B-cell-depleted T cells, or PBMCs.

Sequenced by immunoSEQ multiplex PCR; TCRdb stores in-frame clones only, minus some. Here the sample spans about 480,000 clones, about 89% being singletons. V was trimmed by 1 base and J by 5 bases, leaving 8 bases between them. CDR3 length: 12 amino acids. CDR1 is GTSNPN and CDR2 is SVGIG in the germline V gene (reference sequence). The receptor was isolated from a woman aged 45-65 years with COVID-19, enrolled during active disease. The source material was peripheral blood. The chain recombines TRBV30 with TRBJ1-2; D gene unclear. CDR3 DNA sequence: TGTGCCTGGAGTGCTGCAGGATATGGCTACACCTTC. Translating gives CAWSAAGYGYTF.